This TCR beta chain was sequenced in a study of T cell responses to AZD1222 COVID-19 vaccine. TCRdb's copy holds only in-frame clones and misses some; the assay was immunoSEQ multiplex PCR. In the table there are about 93,000 clones, around 87% of which are singletons. Second doses at about 4 or about 12 weeks were pooled. Study results and limitations: Repertoires were sampled only after the peak T cell response. The donor cohort was predominantly white British with a female majority, and clonal diversity may have been underestimated.

The CDR3 spans 13 residues. V lost 5 bases to trimming and J lost 5 bases; unmatched junction nucleotides: 5. Looked up from germline, CDR1 is MGHDK and CDR2 is SYGVNS. In regard to this clone: Its matching antigen is unknown.

The chain couples TRBV25-1 to TRBJ1-1; 7 bases fit TRBD1. The source of this sequence is an adult who received the AZD1222 COVID-19 vaccine. Sequenced here: peripheral blood, sampled 28 days after the second AZD1222 dose. This chain's CDR3 is CASSRAGGTEAFF. For the CDR3, the DNA is TGTGCCAGCAGTAGGGCAGGGGGGACTGAAGCTTTCTTT.